This T cell receptor (beta chain) was retrieved from a study of molecular identifiers for immune sequencing clone quantification. With listed TCR primers and previously described methods, bulk TCR libraries were prepared. In TCRdb, the PCR reads were re-called with MiXCR into one record per CDR3 protein. Of approximately 680,000 distinct CDR3 sequences listed, 25% are singletons. This CDR3 is 16 amino acids long. Germline assignment: CDR1 DFQATT and CDR2 SNEGSKA (reference sequence). General study findings and limits: In cases of identical TCR molecules sharing a barcode, highly expanded clone sizes could be underestimated.

Only a few counts were recorded for this clonotype. Its antigen is unidentified. One end of the junction fails to match germline, which may point to a read error. The sequence was obtained from a human donor in good health. Some libraries in this study had Jurkat cell RNA spiked in. J is TRBJ2-3 and V is TRBV20-1; 8 nucleotides agree with TRBD2. Sequenced material: naive CD8+ T cells from blood, with Jurkat cell RNA spiked in. Subset: FACS-sorted CD8+CD4-CCR7+CD45RA+ naive T cells. CDR3 DNA sequence: TGCAGCGCTATAAGAACGGGGGGGCCCCCTACAGATACGCAGTATTTT. Translated: CSAIRTGGPPTDTQYF.